These T cell receptor beta chains were read from a single sample in a study of Graves' ophthalmopathy and Graves' hyperthyroidism. TCRdb reprocessed the multiplex PCR reads with MiXCR, giving one entry per CDR3 protein. The sample includes under 350,000 distinct CDR3 sequences, roughly 15% seen only once; the top ten take over 9%. The source material was peripheral blood. The receptors shown here come from an adult man with Graves' ophthalmopathy. CDR3s include the opening cysteine and the closing phenylalanine or tryptophan. A D gene is named only where the DNA matches it firmly. The listing skips clone size in some rows; elsewhere it reads once, few, many or a size class.

.,many,TRBJ1-1,TRBV7-8,CASSLRSNTEAFF,TGTGCCAGCAGCTTGCGGAGCAACACTGAAGCTTTCTTT
.,many,TRBJ1-2,TRBV2,CASSFSPGAHGYTF,TGTGCCAGCAGTTTCTCTCCGGGGGCACATGGCTACACCTTC
.,.,TRBJ2-5,TRBV7-9,CASRLNQETQYF,TGTGCCAGCAGACTCAACCAAGAGACCCAGTACTTC
.,many,TRBJ2-7,TRBV28,CASSFLTGEQYF,TGTGCCAGCAGTTTTTTAACCGGGGAGCAGTACTTC
.,.,TRBJ1-1,TRBV28,CASSTPGSTEAFF,TGTGCCAGCAGTACCCCAGGGTCCACTGAAGCTTTCTTT
TRBD1,many,TRBJ2-2,TRBV6-5,CASSSVQGARGELFF,TGTGCCAGCAGTTCGGTACAGGGGGCGCGTGGGGAGCTGTTTTTT
TRBD2,many,TRBJ2-7,TRBV5-1,CASSLRGTNYEQYF,TGCGCCAGCAGCTTACGGGGGACTAACTACGAGCAGTACTTC
TRBD2,.,TRBJ2-7,TRBV6-2/TRBV6-3,CASSQMASGGEQYF,TGTGCCAGCAGCCAAATGGCTAGCGGGGGCGAGCAGTACTTC
.,many,TRBJ2-7,TRBV14,CASSGVSSYEQYF,TGTGCCAGCAGCGGGGTCAGCTCCTACGAGCAGTACTTC
.,many,TRBJ1-5,TRBV30,CAWSPGPHQPQHF,TGTGCCTGGAGCCCGGGACCTCATCAGCCCCAGCATTTT
TRBD2,few,TRBJ2-5,TRBV2,CASSDGTSGGQETQYF,TGTGCCAGCAGCGATGGGACTAGCGGAGGGCAAGAGACCCAGTACTTC
.,many,TRBJ1-2,TRBV24-1,CATSAGLGGGYTF,TGTGCCACCAGTGCGGGCCTTGGGGGAGGCTACACCTTC
.,many,TRBJ1-1,TRBV6-5,CASSLLARGGEAFF,TGTGCCAGCAGTCTACTCGCCAGGGGTGGTGAAGCTTTCTTT
.,many,TRBJ1-1,TRBV20-1,CSARARMTGGTEAFF,TGCAGTGCTAGAGCTAGAATGACTGGAGGCACTGAAGCTTTCTTT
.,many,TRBJ1-2,TRBV12-3/TRBV12-4,CASSFDITGYTF,TGTGCCAGCAGTTTCGACATTACCGGCTACACCTTC
.,many,TRBJ2-7,TRBV20-1,CSAIGHGGTYEQYF,TGCAGTGCTATAGGGCATGGAGGGACCTACGAGCAGTACTTC
TRBD1,.,TRBJ2-2,TRBV3-1,CASSPPLGQGSGELFF,TGTGCCAGCAGCCCTCCCTTGGGACAGGGTTCCGGGGAGCTGTTTTTT
.,many,TRBJ2-2,TRBV7-9,CASSLGVNTGELFF,TGTGCCAGCAGCTTAGGGGTGAACACCGGGGAGCTGTTTTTT
.,many,TRBJ1-2,TRBV28,CASSYPNGYGYTF,TGTGCCAGCAGTTATCCAAATGGATATGGCTACACCTTC
TRBD1,many,TRBJ2-7,TRBV20-1,CSAPGTGAYEQYF,TGCAGTGCTCCCGGGACAGGGGCCTACGAGCAGTACTTC
TRBD2,.,TRBJ2-7,TRBV12-3/TRBV12-4,CASSGARGWREQYF,TGTGCCAGCAGTGGGGCGCGGGGGTGGCGGGAGCAGTACTTC
TRBD1,.,TRBJ1-1,TRBV5-1,CASSSGQVLTNTEAFF,TGCGCCAGCAGCTCGGGACAGGTCCTAACGAACACTGAAGCTTTCTTT
.,many,TRBJ2-3,TRBV30,CAWSVGRSTDTQYF,TGTGCCTGGAGTGTAGGTCGGAGCACAGATACGCAGTATTTT
TRBD1,many,TRBJ2-2,TRBV2,CASRDRLAGELFF,TGTGCCAGCAGGGACAGGTTAGCCGGGGAGCTGTTTTTT
.,many,TRBJ2-4,TRBV11-2,CASSYGTVKNIQYF,TGTGCCAGCAGCTACGGGACGGTCAAAAACATTCAGTACTTC
.,many,TRBJ1-1,TRBV19,CASSPYKGAEAFF,TGTGCCAGTAGTCCCTACAAAGGGGCTGAAGCTTTCTTT
.,many,TRBJ1-5,TRBV24-1,CATSGLTSNQPQHF,TGTGCCACCAGTGGACTTACAAGCAATCAGCCCCAGCATTTT
TRBD2,many,TRBJ2-7,TRBV4-1,CASSRLTSGSYEQYF,TGCGCCAGCAGCCGACTGACTAGCGGGTCCTACGAGCAGTACTTC